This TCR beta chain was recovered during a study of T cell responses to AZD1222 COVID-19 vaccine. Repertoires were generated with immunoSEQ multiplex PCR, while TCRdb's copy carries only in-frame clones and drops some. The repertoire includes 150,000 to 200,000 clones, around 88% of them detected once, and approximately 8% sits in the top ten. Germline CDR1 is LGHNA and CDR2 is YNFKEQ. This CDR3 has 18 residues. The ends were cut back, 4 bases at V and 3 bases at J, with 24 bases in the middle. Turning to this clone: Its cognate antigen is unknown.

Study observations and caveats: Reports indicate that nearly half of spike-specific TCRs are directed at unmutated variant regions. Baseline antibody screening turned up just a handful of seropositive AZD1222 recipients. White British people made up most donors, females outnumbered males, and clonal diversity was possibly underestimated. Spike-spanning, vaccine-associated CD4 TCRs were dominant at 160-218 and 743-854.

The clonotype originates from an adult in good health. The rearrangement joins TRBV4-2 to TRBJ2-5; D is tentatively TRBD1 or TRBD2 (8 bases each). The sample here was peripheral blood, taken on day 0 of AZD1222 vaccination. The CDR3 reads CASSRLGQGGGLEETQYF. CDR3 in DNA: TGTGCCAGCAGCCGCCTCGGACAGGGCGGGGGGCTCGAAGAGACCCAGTACTTC.